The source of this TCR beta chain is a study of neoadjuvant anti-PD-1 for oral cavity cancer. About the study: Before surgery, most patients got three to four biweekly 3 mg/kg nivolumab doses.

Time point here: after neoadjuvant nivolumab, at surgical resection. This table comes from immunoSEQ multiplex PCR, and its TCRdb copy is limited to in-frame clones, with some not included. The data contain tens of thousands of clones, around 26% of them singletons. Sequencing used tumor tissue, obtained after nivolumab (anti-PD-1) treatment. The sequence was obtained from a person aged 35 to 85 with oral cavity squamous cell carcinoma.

The CDR3 sequence: CASSLEVGTDNEQFF. The CDR3 DNA follows: TGTGCCAGCAGCTTGGAGGTAGGGACTGACAATGAGCAGTTCTTC. The rearrangement joins TRBV5-4 to TRBJ2-1; TRBD2 is a possible D gene (6 bases). Between the trimmed V and J ends, which lost 0 bases and 5 bases, there was a span of 12 bases. Germline CDR1 SGHNT, CDR2 YYREEE (reference sequence). The CDR3 runs 15 residues.